This record covers a single T cell receptor (beta chain). These data come from a study of shared T cell receptors in the human thymus. Only in-frame clones appear in the TCRdb table, and some are missing; sequencing was by immunoSEQ multiplex PCR. The sample shows about 610,000 clones, roughly 90% of them seen only once. The CDR3 is 16 amino acids. Trimming cost V 5 bases and J 11 bases; bases outside gene matches: 15. Germline assignment: CDR1 SEHNR and CDR2 FQNEAQ (reference sequence). The sample also formed part of further work on human thymus T cells. That work adds: Thymus tissue was removed during corrective cardiac surgery. There appeared to be biased usage of V and J genes in thymic and blood repertoires.

This clonotype originated in a boy younger than two with a congenital heart defect. The chain is built from TRBV7-9 and TRBJ1-4; 9 nucleotides agree with TRBD1. The specimen was thymocytes. CDR3 protein: CASSPSGGTGGEKLFF. The CDR3, as DNA: TGTGCCAGCAGCCCATCGGGGGGAACAGGGGGCGAGAAACTGTTTTTT.